These 11 T cell receptor beta chains were sequenced from one sample in a study of blood T cell repertoires in COVID-19. Measured with immunoSEQ multiplex PCR; TCRdb has only the in-frame clones, and not every one. The sample consists of 300,000 to 350,000 clones, about 90% of them appearing once. Sample: peripheral blood. These receptors all come from a woman aged 45-65 years with COVID-19, enrolled during active disease.

This chain joins TRBV5-1 and TRBJ1-1, with 12 bases that match TRBD1. Losses at the gene ends were 4 bases for V and 2 bases for J; bases not matched to a gene: 9. This CDR3 has 17 residues. Germline V gene lookup returns CDR1 SGHRS and CDR2 YFSETQ. CDR3 sequence reads: CASSRAGTGGFNTEAFF. DNA for the CDR3: TGCGCCAGCAGCCGAGCCGGGACAGGGGGCTTCAACACTGAAGCTTTCTTT.

V gene TRBV6-6 combines with J gene TRBJ2-1, with 10 bases identical to TRBD2. Germline assignment: CDR1 MNHNY and CDR2 SVGAGI (reference sequence). With V trimmed by 5 bases and J by 6 bases, 10 bases remained unmatched. The length of the CDR3 is 16 residues. In DNA form, the CDR3 reads TGTGCCAGCAGTCGGACTAGCGGACTTGGGGTCAATGAGCAGTTCTTC. This gives the protein CASSRTSGLGVNEQFF.

The chain links TRBV7-3 to TRBJ2-1; 8 bases line up with TRBD2. CDR1 is SGHTA, CDR2 FQGTGA, per germline. The CDR3 runs to 15 residues. Trimming cost V 1 base and J 10 bases; bases outside gene matches: 9. Here the CDR3 reads CASSLMAGLGMEQFF. In DNA form, the CDR3 reads TGTGCCAGCAGCTTAATGGCGGGACTAGGTATGGAGCAGTTCTTC. The complete variable domain, with remaining parts taken from reference TRBV7-3 and TRBJ2-1, reads GAGVSQTPSNKVTEKGKYVELRCDPISGHTALYWYRQSLGQGPEFLIYFQGTGAADDSGLPNDRFFAVRPEGSVSTLKIQRTERGDSAVYLCASSLMAGLGMEQFFGPGTRLTVL.

The rearrangement links TRBV6-1 to TRBJ1-5; D is ambiguous. This CDR3 spans 15 amino acids. Trimming stripped 2 bases from V and 0 bases from J, with 8 bases between. Germline V gives CDR1 MNHNS, CDR2 SASEGT. The CDR3 is CASSELAGSNQPQHF. The CDR3 DNA follows: TGTGCCAGCAGTGAATTGGCTGGTAGCAATCAGCCCCAGCATTTT.

The chain combines TRBV5-4 with TRBJ2-1; 10 bases are a match to TRBD2. CDR1 is SGHNT and CDR2 is YYREEE in the germline V gene (reference sequence). The junction had 7 bases not matched to a gene; V was cut back by 0 bases and J by 7 bases. CDR3 size: 16 residues. Here the CDR3 DNA reads TGTGCCAGCAGCTTGGGAGCGGGAGGGCCAGAGAATGAGCAGTTCTTC. It is translated as CASSLGAGGPENEQFF.

The chain joins TRBV15 to TRBJ1-1; D gene uncertain. The CDR3 sequence is 15 residues long. Germline V lookup: CDR1 LNHNV, CDR2 YYDKDF (reference sequence). Deletions cut 4 bases from V and 4 bases from J, with 16 bases between. The DNA of the CDR3 is TGTGCCACCAGCAAAAGCACGGGTGCGAGCACTGAAGCTTTCTTT. This translates into CATSKSTGASTEAFF. The full variable domain, in which reference TRBV15 and TRBJ1-1 provide the parts outside the CDR3, is DAMVIQNPRYQVTQFGKPVTLSCSQTLNHNVMYWYQQKSSQAPKLLFHYYDKDFNNEADTPDNFQSRRPNTSFCFLDIRSPGLGDTAMYLCATSKSTGASTEAFFGQGTRLTVV.

This chain joins TRBV28 and TRBJ2-7; TRBD2 aligns across 7 bases. Germline loops: CDR1 MDHEN, CDR2 SYDVKM. The CDR3 sequence is 15 residues long. J gave up 0 bases and V 1 base, and 3 bases lay outside the gene matches. The CDR3 DNA sequence: TGTGCCAGCAGTTTATTGGGGGGGGGCTCCTACGAGCAGTACTTC. It codes for CASSLLGGGSYEQYF.

This chain connects TRBV21-1 to TRBJ1-4; whether TRBD1, the table's D call, matches the DNA was not checked. TRBV21-1 is an annotated pseudogene. CDR3 length: 19 amino acids. CDR3 bases: TGTGCCAGCAGCACCTCCGGGACAGGTCCCACTGCAACTAATGAAAAACTGTTTTTT. Its protein product is CASSTSGTGPTATNEKLFF.

V gene TRBV7-6 combines with J gene TRBJ2-1; 14 bases are shared with TRBD2. Unmatched junction bases numbered 8, after V lost 4 bases and J lost 6 bases. This CDR3 contains 17 residues. Germline V gene sequence: CDR1 SGHVS, CDR2 FNYEAQ. The CDR3 here is CASSSTGLAGAFNEQFF. CDR3 coding DNA: TGTGCCAGCAGCTCGACGGGACTAGCGGGAGCCTTCAATGAGCAGTTCTTC.

The genes are TRBV24-1 and TRBJ2-7; D possibly corresponds to TRBD1 (5 bases). This CDR3 contains 13 residues. Germline V CDR1 and CDR2: KGHDR, SFDVKD. Trimming removed 5 bases at V and 7 bases at J, with 14 bases between. CDR3 amino acids: CATSGGVSGEQYF. Here the CDR3 DNA reads TGTGCCACCAGTGGGGGCGTCTCGGGTGAGCAGTACTTC.

The rearrangement joins TRBV11-2 to TRBJ2-7; 11 bases are a match to TRBD2. The length of the CDR3 is 16 residues. Per germline, CDR1 SGHAT and CDR2 FQNNGV. V trimming: 2 bases; J trimming: 4 bases; junction bases outside the gene matches: 7. DNA for the CDR3: TGTGCCAGCAGCTTACTATATAGCGGGAGGGTATACGAGCAGTACTTC. Residues: CASSLLYSGRVYEQYF.